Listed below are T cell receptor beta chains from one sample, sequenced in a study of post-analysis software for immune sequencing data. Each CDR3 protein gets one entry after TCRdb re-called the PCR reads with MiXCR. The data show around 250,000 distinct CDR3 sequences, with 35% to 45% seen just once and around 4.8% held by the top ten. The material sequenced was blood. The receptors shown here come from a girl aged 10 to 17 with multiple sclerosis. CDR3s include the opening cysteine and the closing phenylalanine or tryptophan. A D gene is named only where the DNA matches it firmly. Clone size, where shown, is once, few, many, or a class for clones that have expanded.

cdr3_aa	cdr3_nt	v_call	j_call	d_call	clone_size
CASSPYNTEAFF	TGTGCCAGCAGCCCCTACAACACTGAAGCTTTCTTT	TRBV11-2	TRBJ1-1	-	-
CASGTSGSYNEQYF	TGTGCCAGCGGGACTAGCGGAAGCTACAATGAGCAGTACTTC	TRBV6-1	TRBJ2-7	TRBD2	-
CATSDPGTSGYNEQYF	TGTGCCACCAGTGATCCCGGGACTAGCGGATATAATGAGCAGTACTTC	TRBV24-1	TRBJ2-5	TRBD2	-
CSAAPGGPQYF	TGCAGTGCGGCACCGGGAGGCCCGCAGTATTTT	TRBV20-1	TRBJ2-3	TRBD2	-
CSARDRGGPSRRYF	TGCAGTGCGAGAGACCGCGGGGGCCCATCAAGGAGGTATTTT	TRBV20-1	TRBJ2-3	-	-
CASSPRPGNSYTF	TGTGCCAGCAGCCCTAGGCCAGGGAATAGCTACACCTTC	TRBV12-3/TRBV12-4	TRBJ1-2	-	few
CASSSTRNTEAFF	TGTGCCAGCAGCTCAACACGAAACACTGAAGCTTTCTTT	TRBV7-6	TRBJ1-1	-	-
CSVEGPAGYGYTF	TGCAGCGTTGAAGGCCCCGCGGGCTATGGCTACACCTTC	TRBV29-1	TRBJ1-2	-	many
CASSSGTSGLPYEQYF	TGTGCCAGCAGCTCCGGGACTAGCGGGTTGCCCTACGAGCAGTACTTC	TRBV7-8	TRBJ2-7	TRBD2	many
CASSHPAGLAPINNEQFF	TGCGCCAGCAGCCACCCGGCGGGTCTAGCGCCTATTAACAATGAGCAGTTCTTC	TRBV4-1	TRBJ2-1	-	many
CASSLAGPRGTEAFF	TGTGCCAGCAGCTTAGCGGGCCCCCGGGGAACTGAAGCTTTCTTT	TRBV7-2	TRBJ1-1	-	-
CASSIDGTSTDTQYF	TGTGCCAGTAGTATCGACGGGACAAGCACAGATACGCAGTATTTT	TRBV19	TRBJ2-3	-	-
CASSTTSGGFWEQFF	TGTGCCAGCAGCACGACTAGCGGGGGGTTCTGGGAGCAGTTCTTC	TRBV12-3/TRBV12-4	TRBJ2-1	TRBD2	-
CASSLRGASGSPGELFF	TGTGCCAGCAGCTTAAGGGGGGCTAGCGGGAGTCCCGGGGAGCTGTTTTTT	TRBV7-3	TRBJ2-2	TRBD2	-
CASSLRGGEQTQYF	TGTGCCAGCAGCTTAAGAGGCGGGGAACAGACCCAGTACTTC	TRBV7-3	TRBJ2-5	-	-
CASSRGTSGTTCNEQFF	TGTGCCAGCAGCCGGGGGACTAGCGGGACAACCTGCAATGAGCAGTTCTTC	TRBV12-3/TRBV12-4	TRBJ2-1	TRBD2	-
CASSPRRGLAGGSNEQFF	TGTGCCAGCAGCCCCCGTCGCGGGCTAGCGGGAGGCTCAAATGAGCAGTTCTTC	TRBV13	TRBJ2-1	TRBD2	-
CASSTGLAGGNEQFF	TGTGCCAGCAGCACAGGACTAGCGGGGGGGAATGAGCAGTTCTTC	TRBV5-6	TRBJ2-1	TRBD2	many
CASSPRTEPYEQYF	TGCGCCAGCAGCCCAAGGACAGAACCGTACGAGCAGTACTTC	TRBV5-1	TRBJ2-7	-	-
CASSQDGPQGGIRTDTQYF	TGCGCCAGCAGCCAAGATGGCCCCCAGGGAGGGATTCGGACAGATACGCAGTATTTT	TRBV4-1	TRBJ2-3	TRBD2	many
CASSPFLRDLENIQYF	TGTGCCAGCAGTCCATTTCTGAGAGACCTGGAAAACATTCAGTACTTC	TRBV27	TRBJ2-4	-	many
CASSPGQFINYGYTF	TGTGCCAGCAGCCCGGGACAGTTCATTAACTATGGCTACACCTTC	TRBV13	TRBJ1-2	TRBD1	-
CASSVPGAVTQYF	TGTGCCAGCAGTGTTCCGGGGGCGGTGACCCAGTACTTC	TRBV25-1	TRBJ2-5	-	many
CASSAGTGGETQYF	TGTGCCAGCAGCGCCGGGACAGGGGGAGAGACCCAGTACTTC	TRBV9	TRBJ2-5	TRBD1	many
CSARDRLEGATYEQYF	TGCAGTGCTAGAGACCGATTGGAAGGGGCTACCTACGAGCAGTACTTC	TRBV20-1	TRBJ2-7	-	once
CATSPVPSGANVRTF	TGTGCCACCAGCCCGGTTCCTTCTGGGGCCAACGTCCGGACTTTC	TRBV15	TRBJ2-6	-	few
CASSADAPKDRGPGNTIYF	TGTGCCAGCAGTGCTGACGCCCCAAAAGACAGGGGGCCTGGAAACACCATATATTTT	TRBV25-1	TRBJ1-3	TRBD1	-
CASSFGGTNEKLFF	TGTGCCAGCAGTTTTGGAGGAACTAATGAAAAACTGTTTTTT	TRBV28	TRBJ1-4	-	many
CASSQVGTSGSWAKNIQYF	TGCGCCAGCAGCCAAGTCGGGACTAGCGGGAGTTGGGCCAAAAACATTCAGTACTTC	TRBV4-1	TRBJ2-4	TRBD2	many
CASSPFIGEGYTF	TGTGCCAGCTCACCCTTCATAGGGGAAGGCTACACCTTC	TRBV18	TRBJ1-2	-	many
CASTLGLAGEVLLMYEQFF	TGTGCCAGCACTCTCGGCCTAGCGGGGGAGGTTTTATTGATGTATGAGCAGTTCTTC	TRBV27	TRBJ2-1	TRBD2	-
CSVNGPLNIQYF	TGCAGTGTGAACGGACCGCTCAACATTCAGTACTTC	TRBV20-1	TRBJ2-4	-	few
CASSQGDRGLGNEQFF	TGCGCCAGCAGCCAGGGGGACAGGGGGCTCGGCAATGAGCAGTTCTTC	TRBV5-1	TRBJ2-1	TRBD1	-
CASSSDGGSTDTQYF	TGTGCCAGCAGCTCTGATGGGGGATCTACAGATACGCAGTATTTT	TRBV7-3	TRBJ2-3	-	many
CASGVRSGGVFHGYTF	TGTGCCAGCGGTGTTCGGTCAGGGGGCGTATTCCATGGCTACACCTTC	TRBV12-3/TRBV12-4	TRBJ1-2	TRBD1	-
CASTPGGAYNEQFF	TGTGCCAGCACTCCGGGGGGGGCCTACAATGAGCAGTTCTTC	TRBV27	TRBJ2-1	TRBD2	many
CASSLADIYTGELFF	TGTGCCAGCAGCCTTGCGGACATTTATACCGGGGAGCTGTTTTTT	TRBV7-2	TRBJ2-2	-	few
CATSDLTTGRQYF	TGTGCCACCAGTGATTTGACGACAGGGCGGCAGTACTTC	TRBV24-1	TRBJ2-7	TRBD1	-
CSVPNNEKLFF	TGCAGCGTTCCGAATAATGAAAAACTGTTTTTT	TRBV29-1	TRBJ1-4	-	many
CSARTSHYGYTF	TGCAGTGCTAGGACGTCCCACTATGGCTACACCTTC	TRBV20-1	TRBJ1-2	-	-
CASSLAGTGLSPLHF	TGTGCCAGCAGTTTAGCCGGGACAGGGCTTTCACCCCTCCACTTT	TRBV12-3/TRBV12-4	TRBJ1-6	TRBD1	-
CASSTKMNTEAFF	TGTGCCAGTAGCACGAAAATGAACACTGAAGCTTTCTTT	TRBV19	TRBJ1-1	-	-
CSVLPRRSPDEKLFF	TGCAGCGTTCTCCCGCGGAGGTCGCCCGATGAAAAACTGTTTTTT	TRBV29-1	TRBJ1-4	-	many
CSARRPPYNEQFF	TGCAGTGCTAGGAGACCCCCATACAATGAGCAGTTCTTC	TRBV20-1	TRBJ2-1	-	many
CASSLPPPHLAGSTLQETQYF	TGTGCCAGCAGTTTACCCCCGCCCCACTTGGCCGGGTCGACCCTTCAAGAGACCCAGTACTTC	TRBV28	TRBJ2-5	-	-
CASSLGRPREDTQYF	TGTGCCAGCAGCTTAGGCCGGCCGCGGGAGGATACGCAGTATTTT	TRBV7-8	TRBJ2-3	TRBD2	many
CASSRTGGNYGYTF	TGTGCCAGCAGCCGGACAGGGGGCAACTATGGCTACACCTTC	TRBV3-1	TRBJ1-2	TRBD1	many
CASSPRQPDNSPLHF	TGTGCCAGCTCACCCCGACAGCCTGATAATTCACCCCTCCACTTT	TRBV18	TRBJ1-6	-	many
CAWSVTRTGRGTEAFF	TGTGCCTGGAGTGTAACCAGGACAGGGCGGGGCACTGAAGCTTTCTTT	TRBV30	TRBJ1-1	TRBD1	-
CACSLIGGRQYF	TGTGCCTGCAGCTTGATCGGGGGCAGACAGTACTTC	TRBV13	TRBJ2-7	-	-
CASSLGDSGGTDAQYF	TGTGCCAGCAGTTTAGGCGATAGCGGGGGCACAGATGCGCAGTATTTT	TRBV12-3/TRBV12-4	TRBJ2-3	TRBD2	-
CASSLVAGGPNEQFF	TGTGCCAGCAGCTTAGTTGCGGGAGGGCCGAATGAGCAGTTCTTC	TRBV11-2	TRBJ2-1	TRBD2	-
CSASSGDQPQHF	TGCAGTGCTAGTTCGGGGGATCAGCCCCAGCATTTT	TRBV20-1	TRBJ1-5	-	many
CATSGRNSYNSPLHF	TGTGCCACCAGCGGAAGAAACTCCTATAATTCACCCCTCCACTTT	TRBV15	TRBJ1-6	-	many
CASNQAQGSLHF	TGCGCCAGCAACCAAGCCCAGGGATCCCTCCACTTT	TRBV4-1	TRBJ1-6	-	-
CASSLTNNEQFF	TGTGCCAGCAGCTTGACTAACAATGAGCAGTTCTTC	TRBV7-9	TRBJ2-1	-	many
CASSLVVGITYNEQFF	TGCGCCAGCAGCTTGGTGGTGGGAATAACCTACAATGAGCAGTTCTTC	TRBV5-1	TRBJ2-1	-	-
CSVEGGTFQETQYF	TGCAGCGTTGAAGGAGGGACCTTTCAAGAGACCCAGTACTTC	TRBV29-1	TRBJ2-5	-	few